A selection of T cell receptor beta chains follows, all from one sample in a study of identical twins. Via MiXCR, TCRdb re-called the 5' RACE reads, giving one row per CDR3 protein. The repertoire consists of 400,000 to 500,000 distinct CDR3 sequences, with 15% to 20% occurring once and the leading ten covering less than 15%. The sequenced material came from naive T cells sorted from blood. These receptors came from a man in his fifties or sixties in good health. Each CDR3 is given with its conserved first and last residue.

J	V	CDR3
TRBJ2-7	TRBV20-1	CSAGGISYEQYF
TRBJ2-5	TRBV24-1	CATSDPGFQETQYF
TRBJ1-3	TRBV19	CASGPRTASRSGNTIYF
TRBJ2-2	TRBV7-2	CASSSTSGVGGELFF
TRBJ2-1	TRBV29-1	CSVEDPWDGNEQFF
TRBJ1-5	TRBV12-3/TRBV12-4	CASSATGGNQPQHF
TRBJ1-2	TRBV12-3/TRBV12-4	CASSRQGSNYGYTF
TRBJ2-5	TRBV11-2	CASSSWTSGGGETQYF
TRBJ2-2	TRBV9	CASSVAAQANTGELFF
TRBJ2-3	TRBV7-2	CASSRRGFSTDTQYF
TRBJ2-3	TRBV12-3/TRBV12-4	CASSFPGEPTDTQYF
TRBJ2-7	TRBV4-1	CASSPRGDRLTYEQYF
TRBJ2-1	TRBV29-1	CSVRLKLNNEQFF
TRBJ2-1	TRBV24-1	CATSDFSGSSYNEQFF
TRBJ2-5	TRBV5-1	CASSSEKTGGETQYF
TRBJ1-1	TRBV5-1	CASRSTVNTEAFF
TRBJ2-7	TRBV28	CASSLWGSEQYF
TRBJ1-6	TRBV6-1	CASSNHTGVEVSPLHF
TRBJ2-1	TRBV9	CASSVARVGNEQFF
TRBJ1-4	TRBV5-1	CASSWGMRGVLNEKLFF
TRBJ2-1	TRBV20-1	CSARGFRPAVAGAYNEQFF
TRBJ2-7	TRBV20-1	CSARAVVGRVSYEQYF
TRBJ1-5	TRBV6-1	CASNLEGPGQPQHF
TRBJ2-1	TRBV6-2/TRBV6-3	CASSYGPGRPYNEQFF
TRBJ2-3	TRBV5-1	CASSLPVAGPDTQYF
TRBJ1-1	TRBV28	CASNGDHEGRGNTEAFF